The source of this T cell receptor beta chain is a study of blood T cell repertoires in COVID-19. Between the trimmed V and J ends, which lost 4 bases and 1 base, there was a span of 12 bases. This CDR3 comprises 14 residues. The germline gives CDR1 SQVTM, CDR2 ANQGSEA. Assay used: immunoSEQ multiplex PCR; TCRdb lists only in-frame clones, some missing. In the table there are 190,000 or so clones, approximately 87% of which are singletons. Input material: peripheral blood. This receptor was identified in a woman under 30 who had recovered from COVID-19. V is TRBV29-1 and J is TRBJ2-3; a possible D gene is TRBD2 (6 bases). CDR3 nucleotide sequence: TGCAGCGTTGCCCAATGGGGGGGCACAGATACGCAGTATTTT. Translated: CSVAQWGGTDTQYF.